The 29 T cell receptor beta chains in this list originate from one sample, sequenced in a study of cytomegalovirus exposure and HLA in healthy donors. Some clones are missing from TCRdb's copy, which holds only in-frame ones; the method was immunoSEQ multiplex PCR. Of about 98,000 clones listed, around 88% are singletons. The sequencing input was PBMCs. The source is a woman aged 25 to 39 in good health and CMV-seronegative.

The chain is built from TRBV5-1 and TRBJ2-3, with TRBD1 matching 9 bases. The germline gives CDR1 SGHRS, CDR2 YFSETQ. The CDR3 is made up of 15 amino acids. Trimming removed 4 bases from V and 0 bases from J; junction bases left unmatched: 3. CDR3 residues: CASSVTGGSTDTQYF. CDR3 nucleotides: TGCGCCAGCAGCGTTACAGGGGGCAGCACAGATACGCAGTATTTT.

The chain has TRBV19 and TRBJ1-3, with 7 bases matching TRBD1. With V trimmed by 10 bases and J by 2 bases, 8 bases remained unmatched. CDR1 LNHDA and CDR2 SQIVND come from the germline V gene (reference sequence). The CDR3 has 14 residues. The CDR3 is CATKQGSAGNTIYF. The CDR3 DNA follows: TGTGCCACCAAACAGGGGTCGGCTGGAAACACCATATATTTT. The full variable domain, its missing parts supplied by reference TRBV19 and TRBJ1-3, is DGGITQSPKYLFRKEGQNVTLSCEQNLNHDAMYWYRQDPGQGLRLIYYSQIVNDFQKGDIAEGYSVSREKKESFPLTVTSAQKNPTAFYLCATKQGSAGNTIYFGEGSWLTVV.

The chain recombines TRBV5-4 with TRBJ2-7; D not certain. Germline values: CDR1 SGHNT, CDR2 YYREEE (reference sequence). V shed 4 bases and J shed 2 bases, with 13 bases lying between them. This CDR3 contains 14 residues. The CDR3 DNA sequence: TGTGCCAGCAGCCAGGCAGTACAGCCCTACGAGCAGTACTTC. Protein: CASSQAVQPYEQYF.

This chain joins TRBV7-8 and TRBJ1-1; a weak D match, TRBD1 (6 bases). The CDR3 sequence is 15 residues long. CDR1 and CDR2 (germline): SGHVS, FQNEAQ. V was shortened by 5 bases and J by 9 bases, with 22 bases between the two germline ends. The CDR3 loop is CASSPTRGGRFKAFF. CDR3 DNA: TGTGCCAGCAGCCCAACACGAGGGGGAAGGTTTAAAGCTTTCTTT. The variable domain in full, completed from reference TRBV7-8 and TRBJ1-1, reads GAGVSQSPRYKVAKRGQDVALRCDPISGHVSLFWYQQALGQGPEFLTYFQNEAQLDKSGLPSDRFFAERPEGSVSTLKIQRTQQEDSAVYLCASSPTRGGRFKAFFGQGTRLTVV.

The V and J genes are TRBV4-1 and TRBJ1-6; D is undetermined. The germline CDR1 and CDR2 sequences are MGHRA and YSYEKL. Deletions cut 3 bases from V and 9 bases from J, with 12 bases between. CDR3 size: 14 residues. The CDR3 nucleotides are TGCGCCAGCAGCCAGGAAGCGAGCACTTCACCCCTCCACTTT. Translating gives CASSQEASTSPLHF.

The chain combines TRBV4-2 with TRBJ2-2, with 7 nucleotides matching TRBD2. Germline CDR1 is LGHNA and CDR2 is YNFKEQ. Unmatched junction bases numbered 9, after V lost 4 bases and J lost 4 bases. The CDR3 is 16 residues long. The CDR3 region has the DNA TGTGCCAGCAGCCGGTCTTGGGGGGGTGGCACCGGGGAGCTGTTTTTT. Translating it yields CASSRSWGGGTGELFF.

This clone was counted a single time. The chain couples TRBV11-2 to TRBJ1-2; 8 bases line up with TRBD1. This CDR3 has 13 amino acids. The germline V gene encodes CDR1 SGHAT and CDR2 FQNNGV. Unmatched junction bases numbered 7, after V lost 5 bases and J lost 8 bases. The DNA for the CDR3 is TGTGCCAGCAGCCCCTGGACAGGGAACGGCTACACCTTC. Translated: CASSPWTGNGYTF.

In the case of this clone: The same CDR3 also results from other DNA sequences found in this sample. The chain combines TRBV7-3 with TRBJ2-7, with 9 bases fitting TRBD1. The junction had 6 bases not matched to a gene; V was cut back by 5 bases and J by 4 bases. This CDR3 spans 14 amino acids. CDR1 is SGHTA, CDR2 FQGTGA, per germline. The CDR3 region has the DNA TGTGCCAGCAGCCCGGACAGGGGATCGTACGAGCAGTACTTC. This translates into CASSPDRGSYEQYF. The variable domain in full, completed from reference TRBV7-3 and TRBJ2-7, reads GAGVSQTPSNKVTEKGKYVELRCDPISGHTALYWYRQSLGQGPEFLIYFQGTGAADDSGLPNDRFFAVRPEGSVSTLKIQRTERGDSAVYLCASSPDRGSYEQYFGPGTRLTVT.

This chain joins TRBV10-3 and TRBJ2-7, with no clear D. Germline V gene sequence: CDR1 ENHRY, CDR2 SYGVKD. The length of the CDR3 is 12 residues. Deletions cut 9 bases from V and 0 bases from J, with 9 bases between. The CDR3 sequence: CAIAPTSYEQYF. The DNA of the CDR3 is TGTGCCATAGCGCCGACCTCCTACGAGCAGTACTTC.

This clone was seen more than once but under ten times. V and J are TRBV4-2 and TRBJ1-5, with D possibly matching TRBD1 (5 bases). The CDR3 has 14 residues. Per the germline V gene, CDR1 is LGHNA and CDR2 is YNFKEQ. Trimming shortened V by 0 bases and J by 10 bases, and 13 bases separated the two germline ends. The CDR3 region has the DNA TGTGCCAGCAGCCAAGATCTCAGGGTCGGACCCCAGCATTTT. Its translation: CASSQDLRVGPQHF.

This clone came up once. The J gene is TRBJ1-4, the V gene TRBV28; the D gene is possibly TRBD1 (6 bases). The CDR3 is 15 amino acids. Trimming took 0 bases from V and 7 from J, leaving 12 bases between them. The germline V gene has CDR1 MDHEN and CDR2 SYDVKM. The chain's CDR3 is CASSLWGGGFEKLFF. In DNA, the CDR3 is TGTGCCAGCAGTTTATGGGGTGGGGGCTTTGAAAAACTGTTTTTT.

The CDR3: CASSSEFSEAFF. The CDR3 region has the DNA TGTGCCAGTAGCAGTGAATTCAGTGAAGCTTTCTTT. The gene calls are TRBV19 and TRBJ1-1; D is undetermined. Germline CDR1 LNHDA, CDR2 SQIVND (reference sequence). V lost 6 bases to trimming and J lost 7 bases, with 12 bases between them. The CDR3 is made up of 12 amino acids.

This chain uses TRBV6-5 with TRBJ1-5, with D possibly being TRBD1 (6 bases). Germline V lookup: CDR1 MNHEY, CDR2 SVGAGI. The CDR3 loop spans 13 amino acids. Trimming took 5 bases from V and 7 from J, leaving 12 bases between them. The CDR3 sequence is CASSPRGGQPQHF. DNA of the CDR3: TGTGCCAGCAGTCCGAGGGGGGGGCAGCCCCAGCATTTT.

The gene calls are TRBV7-9 and TRBJ2-1; 7 bases line up with TRBD2. With 1 base clipped from V and 8 bases from J, the junction kept 8 bases outside the gene matches. Germline assignment: CDR1 SEHNR and CDR2 FQNEAQ (reference sequence). This CDR3 comprises 15 residues. The CDR3 DNA sequence: TGTGCCAGCAGCTTAGGGCTAGCGGTTTTAGATGAGCAGTTCTTC. It yields the protein CASSLGLAVLDEQFF. Supplemented by reference TRBV7-9 and TRBJ2-1, the full variable domain reads DTGVSQNPRHKITKRGQNVTFRCDPISEHNRLYWYRQTLGQGPEFLTYFQNEAQLEKSRLLSDRFSAERPKGSFSTLEIQRTEQGDSAMYLCASSLGLAVLDEQFFGPGTRLTVL.

The chain joins TRBV5-6 to TRBJ1-1; possible D gene TRBD1, 5 bases. Germline loops: CDR1 SGHDT, CDR2 YYEEEE. The length of the CDR3 is 13 residues. Trimming left V 6 bases short and J 1 base short, with 10 bases between. CDR3 region: CASTNGANTEAFF. In DNA, the CDR3 is TGTGCCAGCACCAATGGGGCGAACACTGAAGCTTTCTTT.

The V call is TRBV4-3, the J call TRBJ2-5; D is perhaps TRBD1 (5 bases). Per germline, CDR1 LGHNA and CDR2 YSLEER. Trimming pared 0 bases from V and 8 bases from J, leaving 10 bases between. The CDR3 sequence is 13 residues long. The CDR3 DNA sequence: TGCGCCAGCAGCCAAGAAATTCGGACAACCCAGTACTTC. Protein sequence: CASSQEIRTTQYF.

This chain links TRBV19 with TRBJ2-1; 8 bases fit TRBD2. Germline V gives CDR1 LNHDA, CDR2 SQIVND (reference sequence). CDR3 length: 16 amino acids. V trimming: 6 bases; J trimming: 0 bases; junction bases outside the gene matches: 7. CDR3 in DNA: TGTGCCAGTAGGAAGGGACGGGGGGGCTCCTACAATGAGCAGTTCTTC. Translation: CASRKGRGGSYNEQFF.

V usage is TRBV7-3 and J usage is TRBJ2-2, with 8 bases aligning to TRBD1. V dropped 5 bases and J dropped 6; count of bases not matched to a gene: 11. The CDR3 consists of 16 residues. CDR1 and CDR2 (germline): SGHTA, FQGTGA. The CDR3 sequence: CASSLMGRGQAGELFF. DNA of the CDR3: TGTGCCAGCAGCCTGATGGGCAGGGGGCAAGCCGGGGAGCTGTTTTTT.

The rearrangement links TRBV7-3 to TRBJ2-2; possibly TRBD2 for D (6 bases). The CDR3 consists of 14 residues. Germline CDR1 and CDR2: SGHTA and FQGTGA. V gave up 5 bases and J gave up 4 bases, with 11 bases separating them. CDR3 amino acids: CASSPGGGTGELFF. The DNA of the CDR3 is TGTGCCAGCAGCCCTGGGGGAGGCACCGGGGAGCTGTTTTTT.

Points on this clone: In the same sample, other DNA sequences code for this CDR3. The genes are TRBV9 and TRBJ2-1; no clear D gene. Germline CDR1 is SGDLS and CDR2 is YYNGEE. The CDR3 sequence is 14 residues long. Between the trimmed V and J ends, which lost 2 bases and 1 base, there was a span of 7 bases. The CDR3 protein is CASSVGQSYNEQFF. The CDR3 region has the DNA TGTGCCAGCAGCGTGGGCCAATCCTACAATGAGCAGTTCTTC.

The chain uses TRBV27 and TRBJ2-3; TRBD1 agrees at 7 bases. With 3 bases clipped from V and 4 bases from J, the junction kept 10 bases outside the gene matches. This CDR3 spans 16 amino acids. Germline V lookup: CDR1 MNHEY, CDR2 SMNVEV (reference sequence). The CDR3 is CASSFTGAMRPDTQYF. CDR3 nucleotide sequence: TGTGCCAGCAGTTTTACAGGGGCTATGCGCCCAGATACGCAGTATTTT.

This clone was seen a few times. The V gene is TRBV6-1, the J gene TRBJ2-7, with 7 bases fitting TRBD2. The CDR3 runs 17 residues. Germline loops: CDR1 MNHNS, CDR2 SASEGT. The V and J ends lost 0 bases and 0 bases, in that order; junction bases with no gene match: 8. In nucleotides, the CDR3 is TGTGCCAGCAGTGAAGCGCTTCTCCGGGGGGTCTCCTACGAGCAGTACTTC. Amino acid sequence: CASSEALLRGVSYEQYF.

This rearrangement joins TRBV10-3 to TRBJ2-5; D is perhaps TRBD1 (6 bases). The ends were cut back, 4 bases at V and 3 bases at J, with 9 bases in the middle. Germline CDR1 is ENHRY and CDR2 is SYGVKD. This CDR3 is 13 amino acids long. CDR3 sequence: CAISVAGEETQYF. In DNA, the CDR3 is TGTGCCATCAGTGTGGCAGGGGAAGAGACCCAGTACTTC.

The J gene is TRBJ2-2, the V gene TRBV9; a weak D match, TRBD2 (5 bases). The CDR3 is made up of 14 amino acids. Germline-derived CDR1 and CDR2 are SGDLS and YYNGEE. V was shortened by 0 bases and J by 7 bases, with 10 bases between the two germline ends. The CDR3 region is CASSVEQRDGELFF. In nucleotides, the CDR3 is TGTGCCAGCAGCGTAGAACAGAGGGACGGGGAGCTGTTTTTT.

A word on this clone: The junction shows a germline mismatch at one end, possibly a read error. The sample has other DNA sequences that encode this CDR3 too. This sequence joins TRBV7-7 and TRBJ2-3, with TRBD2 matching over 9 bases. Germline loops: CDR1 SSHAT, CDR2 FNYEAQ (reference sequence). The CDR3 sequence is 15 residues long. The CDR3 region is CASSLTSGGTDTQYF. DNA for the CDR3: TGTGCTAGCAGCCTGACTAGCGGAGGCACAGATACGCAGTATTTT.

The chain uses TRBV6-4 and TRBJ1-4; D gene unclear. The V and J ends lost 6 bases and 5 bases respectively, with 10 bases between them. Per the germline V gene, CDR1 is MRHNA and CDR2 is SNTAGT. The CDR3 is 13 amino acids. This chain's CDR3 is CASSQDLNEKLFF. In nucleotides, the CDR3 is TGTGCCAGCAGCCAGGATCTAAATGAAAAACTGTTTTTT.

The rearrangement links TRBV7-6 to TRBJ2-1; TRBD2 is a possible D gene (5 bases). Looked up from germline, CDR1 is SGHVS and CDR2 is FNYEAQ. V was pared by 5 bases and J by 6 bases, with 14 bases between. This CDR3 region has 14 residues. The CDR3 DNA follows: TGTGCCAGCAGCCTCGGCGGGTGGGGCAATGAGCAGTTCTTC. Its translation: CASSLGGWGNEQFF.

The rearrangement uses TRBV29-1 and TRBJ2-3, with a tentative D call TRBD1 (5 bases). The germline V gene has CDR1 SQVTM and CDR2 ANQGSEA. This CDR3 contains 13 residues. V dropped 7 bases and J dropped 2 bases, with 13 bases sitting between them. CDR3 in amino acids: CSAKGRNTDTQYF. The CDR3 coding sequence is TGCAGCGCGAAGGGGCGGAACACAGATACGCAGTATTTT.

This rearrangement joins TRBV2 to TRBJ1-4, with 7 bases matching TRBD1. The germline V gene encodes CDR1 SNHLY and CDR2 FYNNEI. Trimming at V came to 6 bases and at J to 6 bases, leaving 10 bases not matched to a gene. This CDR3 has 15 residues. In DNA, the CDR3 is TGTGCCAGCAGCGCACGACAGGGTGGTTATGAAAAACTGTTTTTT. Amino acid sequence: CASSARQGGYEKLFF.